Sequencing of this TCR beta chain was carried out in a study of blood T cell repertoires in COVID-19. About the research overall: T cells, B-cell-depleted T cells, or PBMCs provided the cDNA or gDNA that served as material.

The germline CDR1 and CDR2 sequences are MGHRA and YSYEKL. Trimming took 0 bases from V and 4 from J; bases not matched to a gene: 5. This CDR3 region has 16 residues. Patients of the Seattle cohort, enrolled during active infection, were followed longitudinally. Some clones are missing from TCRdb's copy, which holds only in-frame ones; the method was immunoSEQ multiplex PCR. This repertoire shows 300,000 to 400,000 clones, around nine tenths found once; its top ten account for just over 7%. This sequence joins TRBV4-1 and TRBJ2-2; 7 bases are a match to TRBD1. The sequencing sample was made of peripheral blood. This TCR came from a woman aged 60-75 years with COVID-19, enrolled during active disease. In DNA, the CDR3 is TGCGCCAGCAGCCAAGATTTCAGGGGGTTCACCGGGGAGCTGTTTTTT. Encoded protein: CASSQDFRGFTGELFF.